One and the same sample provided the 3 T cell receptor beta chains below, sequenced in a study of molecular identifiers for immune sequencing clone quantification. In TCRdb, the PCR reads were re-called with MiXCR into one record per CDR3 protein. Counted here are about 640,000 distinct CDR3 sequences, just under 20% occurring once; the ten biggest clones make up roughly 0.9%. Sequencing was carried out using naive CD8+ T cells from blood, with Jurkat cell RNA spiked in. Subset in this sample: FACS-sorted CD8+CD4-CCR7+CD45RA+ naive T cells. The receptors come from a human donor in good health. Some libraries in this study had Jurkat cell RNA spiked in.

Ten or more counts support this clonotype. Here the CDR3 reads CAWAGTVSYEQYF. In DNA, the CDR3 is TGTGCCTGGGCCGGGACCGTCTCCTACGAGCAGTACTTC. The chain links TRBV30 to TRBJ2-7, with D perhaps TRBD1 or TRBD2 (5 bases each). V lost 5 bases, J lost 0 bases, and 11 bases lay in between. Germline assignment: CDR1 GTSNPN and CDR2 SVGIG (reference sequence). The CDR3 runs to 13 residues.

A word on this clonotype: Given a much more abundant clone one base away, this may be a read error. V and J are TRBV27 and TRBJ2-1; TRBD2 aligns across 12 bases. The CDR3 is 15 residues long. V dropped 5 bases and J dropped 7; count of bases not matched to a gene: 6. The germline V gene encodes CDR1 MNHEY and CDR2 SMNVEV (reference sequence). CDR3 region: CASSTWTSGMNEQFF. CDR3 bases: TGTGCCAGCAGTACCTGGACTAGCGGGATGAATGAGCAGTTCTTC.

This sequence joins TRBV19 and TRBJ1-5; the match to TRBD1 covers 8 bases. Germline V gene lookup returns CDR1 LNHDA and CDR2 SQIVND (reference sequence). Trimming at V came to 3 bases and at J to 2 bases, leaving 9 bases not matched to a gene. This CDR3 comprises 17 residues. Here the CDR3 reads CASSIAGGGKGNQPQHF. As DNA, the CDR3 is TGTGCCAGTAGTATCGCAGGGGGCGGGAAGGGCAATCAGCCCCAGCATTTT.